The T cell receptor (beta chain) described here comes from a study of T-cell memory formation after mild COVID-19. Germline V gene data show CDR1 as SQVTM and CDR2 as ANQGSEA. This CDR3 spans 12 amino acids. Trimming removed 3 bases from V and 3 bases from J, with 9 bases in between. TCRdb re-derived calls from the 5' RACE reads in MiXCR, one entry per CDR3 protein. The table has about 620,000 distinct CDR3 sequences, more than 15% seen once. The chain couples TRBV29-1 to TRBJ2-7, with a tentative D call TRBD1 (5 bases). The receptor comes from an adult woman who had mild COVID-19 (a few samples of this study predate the infection). Cell type and time point are not known. The sequencing sample was made of PBMCs or a T cell subset sorted from them (not recorded which). The DNA for the CDR3 is TGCAGCGTTGATAGGGGCAACTACGAGCAGTACTTC. Amino acids: CSVDRGNYEQYF.